The present TCR beta chain was sequenced within a study of blood T cells in healthy people across ages. There are a few counts of this clonotype. It was with a sample-barcoded 5' primer and a J-beta primer mix that a second PCR of roughly 7 to 12 cycles was run. TCRdb itself ran the 5' RACE reads through MiXCR, one entry per CDR3 protein. The data hold about 750,000 distinct CDR3 sequences, with roughly 50% observed a single time. Input material: blood. This clonotype was obtained from a man older than 75 in good health.

In nucleotides, the CDR3 is TGTGCCAGCAGCTTAAGCGGGAGGGGCTCCTACAATGAGCAGTTCTTC. This codes for CASSLSGRGSYNEQFF. The chain couples TRBV7-2 to TRBJ2-1; 10 nucleotides agree with TRBD2. The V and J ends lost 2 bases and 0 bases, in that order; junction bases with no gene match: 1. CDR3 length equals 16 residues. Germline CDR1 SGHTA, CDR2 FQGNSA.